One sample yielded the 6 T cell receptor beta chains listed below, sequenced in a study of T cell responses to AZD1222 COVID-19 vaccine. Assay: immunoSEQ multiplex PCR; the TCRdb copy retains only in-frame clones and omits some. The sample lists about 270,000 clones; around 92% were seen once. Sequences were derived from peripheral blood, sampled 28 days after the second AZD1222 dose. The receptors originated from an adult who received the AZD1222 COVID-19 vaccine.

This clone was found a few times. The chain links TRBV5-6 to TRBJ2-2; 11 nucleotides line up with TRBD1. Germline values: CDR1 SGHDT, CDR2 YYEEEE. The ends lost 2 bases at V and 3 bases at J; junction bases unmatched: 3. The CDR3 loop spans 16 amino acids. DNA for the CDR3: TGTGCCAGCAGCTTCCCGGGACAGGGGGACACCGGGGAGCTGTTTTTT. It is translated as CASSFPGQGDTGELFF. Filled out from reference TRBV5-6 and TRBJ2-2, the complete variable domain reads DAGVTQSPTHLIKTRGQQVTLRCSPKSGHDTVSWYQQALGQGPQFIFQYYEEEERQRGNFPDRFSGHQFPNYSSELNVNALLLGDSALYLCASSFPGQGDTGELFFGEGSRLTVL.

This chain connects TRBV19 to TRBJ1-5; D call uncertain. The V end was cut by 5 bases, the J end by 5 bases, with 10 bases between. Germline assignment: CDR1 LNHDA and CDR2 SQIVND (reference sequence). The CDR3 extends over 13 amino acids. DNA for the CDR3: TGTGCCAGTAGTCGTCAGATGGATCAGCCCCAGCATTTT. It specifies CASSRQMDQPQHF.

The J gene is TRBJ2-7, the V gene TRBV18, with TRBD2 identical over 10 bases. CDR1 and CDR2 from the germline V gene are KGHSH and LQKENI. V trimming: 3 bases; J trimming: 6 bases; junction bases outside the gene matches: 11. This CDR3 region has 16 residues. CDR3 amino acids: CASSPARAGGYGEQYF. CDR3 nucleotide sequence: TGTGCCAGCTCACCGGCTAGAGCGGGAGGGTATGGCGAGCAGTACTTC.

The chain joins TRBV5-1 to TRBJ1-1, with a weak D call TRBD1 (6 bases). The germline V gene has CDR1 SGHRS and CDR2 YFSETQ. The V end lost 4 bases, the J end lost 4 bases, and 14 bases lay between the germline ends. The CDR3 loop spans 14 amino acids. The chain's CDR3 is CASSPGGGVTEAFF. DNA of the CDR3: TGCGCCAGCAGCCCTGGGGGGGGCGTCACTGAAGCTTTCTTT.

In this sample, this clone turned up once. The chain has TRBV7-9 and TRBJ1-5; D is ambiguous. Germline CDR1 and CDR2: SEHNR and FQNEAQ (reference sequence). The CDR3 length is 13 residues. V lost 5 bases and J 4 bases, leaving 9 bases between the germline ends. In DNA form, the CDR3 reads TGTGCCAGCAGCGGCGGAGCAAATCAGCCCCAGCATTTT. It encodes CASSGGANQPQHF.

The chain uses TRBV10-3 and TRBJ1-5; 9 bases are shared with TRBD1. The V gene end was trimmed by 10 bases and the J gene end by 6 bases; junction bases not matched to a gene: 10. The CDR3 sequence is 14 residues long. CDR1 and CDR2 from the germline V gene are ENHRY and SYGVKD. CDR3 in DNA: TGTGCCACCGATCCGGGACAGGGAAGTCAGCCCCAGCATTTT. It codes for CATDPGQGSQPQHF.